The 14 T cell receptor beta chains below all came from one sample that was sequenced in a study of T cells in Graves' hyperthyroidism and ophthalmopathy. RNA transcripts yielded amplified TCR beta CDR3 regions. Researchers ran a first-round RT-PCR on the TCR CDR3 using the HTBI primer set. One entry per CDR3 protein, called by TCRdb with MiXCR from the multiplex PCR reads. The table has some 760,000 distinct CDR3 sequences, 12% to 15% seen once; the top ten hold roughly 10%. Input material: blood. All receptors derive from a woman under 30 with Graves' hyperthyroidism.

The table lists this clonotype with many counts. The chain employs TRBV7-9 and TRBJ2-7; TRBD2 is a possible D gene (6 bases). CDR1 SEHNR and CDR2 FQNEAQ come from the germline V gene (reference sequence). Between the trimmed V and J ends, which lost 3 bases and 0 bases, there was a span of 18 bases. CDR3 length: 17 residues. CDR3 residues: CASSFSTPGETSYEQYF. CDR3 sequence (DNA): TGTGCCAGCAGCTTCTCCACACCGGGGGAAACCTCCTACGAGCAGTACTTC.

At least ten counts were recorded for this clonotype. J is TRBJ2-1 and V is TRBV2; D is perhaps TRBD1 (6 bases). Trimming cost V 4 bases and J 1 base, with 14 bases left between them. Germline V gives CDR1 SNHLY, CDR2 FYNNEI. The length of the CDR3 is 16 residues. DNA for the CDR3: TGTGCCAGCAGTGCCCTGCCACAGGGTTCCTACAATGAGCAGTTCTTC. This gives the protein CASSALPQGSYNEQFF.

This clonotype turned up a few times. CDR3 protein: CASRRHSGNTIYF. The CDR3 DNA reads as TGTGCCAGCAGGAGACACTCTGGAAACACCATATATTTT. V gene TRBV12-3 or TRBV12-4 combines with J gene TRBJ1-3; no definite D call. V was trimmed by 6 bases and J by 0 bases, leaving 6 bases between them. The CDR3 sequence is 13 residues long.

This rearrangement joins TRBV5-1 to TRBJ2-5; weak D call: TRBD2 (6 bases). The germline V gene encodes CDR1 SGHRS and CDR2 YFSETQ. V lost 4 bases to trimming and J lost 5 bases, with 18 bases between them. The CDR3 runs 15 residues. The CDR3 region is CASSRTGTPDETQYF. CDR3 nucleotide sequence: TGCGCCAGCAGCCGCACCGGGACTCCAGACGAGACCCAGTACTTC.

This clonotype showed up many times. The gene calls are TRBV7-3 and TRBJ2-1; D may be TRBD1 or TRBD2 (5 bases each). Looked up from germline, CDR1 is SGHTA and CDR2 is FQGTGA. The CDR3 consists of 15 residues. V was pared by 6 bases and J by 1 base, with 13 bases between. CDR3 DNA: TGTGCCAGCAGTCCCGGGACCCTATCCTACAATGAGCAGTTCTTC. It translates to CASSPGTLSYNEQFF.

The chain joins TRBV20-1 to TRBJ1-5; the D is unclear. CDR1 and CDR2 from the germline V gene are DFQATT and SNEGSKA (reference sequence). V was clipped by 6 bases and J by 5 bases, with 17 bases between them. The CDR3 covers 14 residues. Here the CDR3 reads CSAPISSRDQPQHF. CDR3 in DNA: TGCAGTGCCCCGATTTCCTCGCGGGATCAGCCCCAGCATTTT.

This clonotype was observed at least ten times. The rearrangement links TRBV20-1 to TRBJ1-4; D is perhaps TRBD1 (5 bases). Trimming stripped 6 bases from V and 10 bases from J, with 24 bases between. The germline V gene encodes CDR1 DFQATT and CDR2 SNEGSKA (reference sequence). This CDR3 is built from 15 residues. The CDR3: CSAEEYGTLRGKLFF. CDR3 bases: TGCAGTGCCGAGGAGTATGGGACCCTGAGAGGAAAACTGTTTTTT.

The V and J genes are TRBV27 and TRBJ2-3, with 11 bases aligning to TRBD2. Unmatched junction bases numbered 7, after V lost 9 bases and J lost 5 bases. This CDR3 region has 14 residues. Germline V gives CDR1 MNHEY, CDR2 SMNVEV (reference sequence). This CDR3 reads CASGVTSGRDTQYF. The CDR3, as DNA: TGTGCCAGTGGTGTAACTAGCGGGAGAGATACGCAGTATTTT.

This clonotype was seen repeatedly, ten times or more. The chain links TRBV13 to TRBJ2-7; TRBD1 might be the D (6 bases). The CDR3 is made up of 12 amino acids. In germline, CDR1 is PRHDT, CDR2 FYEKMQ (reference sequence). The V end was cut by 7 bases, the J end by 4 bases, with 11 bases between. The CDR3 DNA sequence: TGTGCCAGCACCGTAGGGGGATACGAGCAGTACTTC. It translates to CASTVGGYEQYF.

This clonotype occurred many times. The chain has TRBV3-1 and TRBJ2-2, with D hard to call. The CDR3 has 13 amino acids. The germline CDR1 and CDR2 sequences are LGHDT and YNNKEL (reference sequence). V was shortened by 1 base and J by 5 bases, with 5 bases between the two germline ends. The CDR3 region has the DNA TGTGCCAGCAGCCAAGGGGGAACCGGGGAGCTGTTTTTT. Translation gives CASSQGGTGELFF.

In its sample, this clonotype was seen a few times. This chain connects TRBV6-1 to TRBJ2-1; D is possibly TRBD2 (7 bases). This CDR3 spans 16 amino acids. V was clipped by 6 bases and J by 3 bases, with 18 bases between them. Germline V lookup: CDR1 MNHNS, CDR2 SASEGT. The CDR3 reads CASRLVGGGLYNEQFF. The CDR3 coding sequence is TGTGCCAGCAGACTGGTAGGGGGAGGGCTCTACAATGAGCAGTTCTTC.

This clonotype has a handful of counts. This chain uses TRBV24-1 with TRBJ2-1; TRBD2 matches 8 bases. Germline trimming cut 4 bases from V and 6 bases from J; bases unmatched to any gene: 10. The CDR3 runs 16 residues. The germline gives CDR1 KGHDR, CDR2 SFDVKD. The CDR3 sequence is CATSDNSGSGSNEQFF. The CDR3 DNA is TGTGCCACCAGTGACAACAGCGGGAGTGGCTCCAATGAGCAGTTCTTC.

This clonotype showed up many times. The chain couples TRBV20-1 to TRBJ1-2; no definite D call. The V end was cut by 3 bases, the J end by 2 bases, with 10 bases between. This CDR3 spans 13 amino acids. From germline, CDR1 is DFQATT and CDR2 SNEGSKA (reference sequence). CDR3 DNA sequence: TGCAGTGCTAGGCCGATAACGAACTATGGCTACACCTTC. Residues: CSARPITNYGYTF.

The chain is built from TRBV4-1 and TRBJ1-1; no clear D. CDR3 length: 15 amino acids. The V gene lost 3 bases and the J gene lost 0 bases, with 11 bases spanning the gap. Germline CDR1 reads MGHRA; CDR2 reads YSYEKL. The CDR3 region is CASSQGPIMNTEAFF. The CDR3 DNA is TGCGCCAGCAGCCAGGGCCCTATCATGAACACTGAAGCTTTCTTT.